The T cell receptor (beta chain) under discussion was sequenced for a study of T cells in Graves' hyperthyroidism and ophthalmopathy (dated by TCRdb to the late 2010s). Regarding the study in general: Peripheral blood samples were taken at initial diagnosis, before any treatment was given. Thyroid tissue and blood T-cell repertoires from six or seven Graves' hyperthyroidism patients were also compared in the study. After sampling, hyperthyroidism patients received methimazole starting at 30 mg daily, and ophthalmopathy patients received high-dose intravenous methylprednisolone. The paper reports TCR Vbeta CDR3 sequencing of fewer than 150 peripheral blood samples: 40 to 45 ophthalmopathy, roughly 74 hyperthyroidism and around 17 progressor patients. Whether ophthalmopathy could be predicted prospectively was tested in an independent validation cohort made up of about 20 hyperthyroidism patients plus 17 patients who later progressed to ophthalmopathy. A discovery cohort of approximately 97 patients, 43 with Graves' ophthalmopathy and 57 with stable Graves' hyperthyroidism, was used to find distinguishing TCR V-J signatures. The approximately 98 discovery patients were randomly divided into training and test sets at a 7:3 ratio. Results the study describes overall, beyond this receptor: During validation, the model predicted progression to ophthalmopathy a median of approximately six months ahead of onset, with more than 60% sensitivity and 72% to 80% specificity. No statistical method was used to set the sample size in advance, and investigators knew the group allocation. A 13 V-J signature model separated ophthalmopathy from stable hyperthyroidism, with approximately 87% sensitivity and approximately 81% specificity in cross-validation and 80%/75% in testing. Most expanded thyroid clonotypes (frequency above 0.001) were also detected in blood, a finding suggesting that blood repertoires may reflect thyroid immune responses.

TCR beta CDR3 regions were amplified from RNA transcripts. A first-round RT-PCR of the TCR CDR3 used the HTBI primer set with the Qiagen OneStep RT-PCR kit. The libraries were constructed in a second round of multiplex PCR and then size-selected and purified. Sequencing of the libraries was done on an Illumina HiSeq2000 using paired-end 100 bp reads. The study's processing was this. Raw data were processed with SOAPnuke, discarding reads with adapters, uncalled bases, mean Phred below 15, or no exact constant-primer or identifier match. COPE v1.2.5 was used to merge high-quality paired reads, and clonotypes were defined as unique nucleotide sequences. Clonotypes were aligned to IMGT TRBV, TRBD and TRBJ reference segments using MiTCR v1.1. Analysis was restricted to V-J combinations with a frequency above 0.0001, which covered just over 98% of repertoires. The TCS score was defined as F50 (clonal expansion) divided by E x V (chaos), with BLOSUM62-based TCRdist calculated between CDR3 peptides within each V-J. Welch's t-statistics and random forest reduced around 550 V-J features to roughly 13, which were used in a naive Bayes classifier (R e1071). TCRdb took the public reads, trimmed them with fastp at Q25, ran MiXCR for clone calling and kept in-frame beta chains. Rows merge per CDR3 protein into single entries with the most common DNA and genes. These V and J calls are TCRdb output, not the study's own analysis. Within this sample are approximately 710,000 distinct CDR3 sequences, with 15% to 20% of them counted one time only. About a sixth of the sample comes from the top ten.

CDR1 and CDR2 are read off the germline V gene (reference sequence) as LNHDA and SQIVND. V loses 7 bases, J loses 1 base, and the germline ends lie 23 bases apart. The CDR3, cysteine through phenylalanine, is 19 amino acids long. Solely the CDR3 DNA is kept, with 57 bases framed from the first base. Graves' hyperthyroidism was defined as stable when no progression to ophthalmopathy occurred over 18 months of follow-up. Hyperthyroidism patients were newly diagnosed, with disease duration under 2 months, and aged 18 to 65 years. Exclusion was applied to patients with uncontrolled infections, other autoimmune diseases, pregnancy or lactation. Diagnoses were established on the basis of clinical symptoms, serum thyroxine and TRAb, thyroid ultrasound, and orbital computed tomography. PBMCs were isolated from about 10 ml of fresh peripheral blood by Ficoll-Paque density gradient centrifugation. Total RNA was extracted with Trizol reagent, and quality was checked on an Agilent 2100 Bioanalyzer.

This clonotype was counted between two and nine times. It has no known antigen specificity. No clone much larger than this one lies a single base away; base qualities are absent. The rearranged segments are TRBV19 and TRBJ2-6; the D call is possibly TRBD1 or TRBD2, each sharing 6 bases. The specimen sequenced was blood. This TCR came from a man aged 45-65 years with Graves' hyperthyroidism. The bases read TGTGCCAGTACCCTGAGGGGGGACTTCTTTAATTCTGGGGCCAACGTCCTGACTTTC. Its protein reads: CASTLRGDFFNSGANVLTF.